The T cell receptor beta chain described here comes from a study of cytomegalovirus exposure and HLA in healthy donors. Study as a whole: A subsequent analysis reported that the roughly 130 validation repertoires were produced on the same platform that had also been used for the 666 first-cohort repertoires.

Per germline, CDR1 LNHNV and CDR2 YYDKDF (reference sequence). The V end lost 9 bases, the J end lost 0 bases, and 8 bases lay between the germline ends. This CDR3 contains 12 residues. The method was immunoSEQ multiplex PCR; TCRdb's version includes in-frame clones alone and lacks a portion of them. This sample yields 250,000 to 300,000 clones, of which 90% are seen a single time; 0.37% belongs to the top ten. The sequenced material came from PBMCs. The chain is built from TRBV15 and TRBJ1-1; D unclear. The receptor was isolated from a woman under 30 in good health and CMV-seronegative. In nucleotides, the CDR3 is TGTGCCACGACTTTCATGAACACTGAAGCTTTCTTT. Translated: CATTFMNTEAFF.